Shown below are 23 T cell receptor beta chains from a single sample sequenced in a study of control samples from healthy donors and cancer patients (dated by TCRdb to about 2020). Library preparation was by the immunoSEQ multiplex PCR assay. Here the immuneACCESS table is served through TCRdb, limited to in-frame sequences with V and J called. Missing clones are a known gap in these copies; in checked studies unresolved V genes cover under half, and the rest lacks a known reason. Here the sample has around 81,000 clones; approximately 93% occur a single time. The top ten constitute about 1.5% of the sample. Sequencing input: blood. All receptors come from a woman between 25 and 40 years old in good health.

V gene TRBV4-1 combines with J gene TRBJ2-7; D is possibly TRBD1 or TRBD2 (5 bases each). The CDR3 has 15 residues. Germline-derived CDR1 and CDR2 are MGHRA and YSYEKL. Trimming cost V 0 bases and J 2 bases, with 11 bases left between them. The CDR3 DNA reads as TGCGCCAGCAGCCAAGATCGGGGCAGGGCCTACGAGCAGTACTTC. This codes for CASSQDRGRAYEQYF.

The chain couples TRBV2 to TRBJ1-5, with 7 nucleotides matching TRBD1. The CDR3 is 15 residues long. Germline V lookup: CDR1 SNHLY, CDR2 FYNNEI. The ends lost 6 bases at V and 1 base at J; junction bases unmatched: 6. In nucleotides, the CDR3 is TGTGCCAGCAGCGTGGTGGGACAGAGCAATCAGCCCCAGCATTTT. It codes for CASSVVGQSNQPQHF.

This sequence joins TRBV28 and TRBJ2-5; D is undetermined. The CDR3 contains 12 residues. Trimming pared 4 bases from V and 5 bases from J, leaving 8 bases between. Germline values: CDR1 MDHEN, CDR2 SYDVKM. As DNA, the CDR3 is TGTGCCAGCAGTTCGATTCCCGAGACCCAGTACTTC. It yields the protein CASSSIPETQYF.

This clone has a handful of counts. The rearrangement joins TRBV27 to TRBJ2-7; D gene uncertain. CDR3 size: 14 residues. From germline, CDR1 is MNHEY and CDR2 SMNVEV (reference sequence). The V gene lost 4 bases and the J gene lost 6 bases, with 16 bases spanning the gap. This chain's CDR3 is CASSSQPTDPEQYF. Written as DNA, the CDR3 is TGTGCCAGCAGTTCCCAGCCTACAGATCCCGAGCAGTACTTC.

The V call is TRBV7-3, the J call TRBJ2-5; D may be TRBD1 or TRBD2 (5 bases each). Germline loops: CDR1 SGHTA, CDR2 FQGTGA. The V and J ends lost 1 base and 2 bases respectively, with 11 bases between them. This CDR3 is 15 amino acids long. The CDR3 DNA follows: TGTGCCAGCAGCTTAAGCCGGGGACCTCAAGAGACCCAGTACTTC. It encodes CASSLSRGPQETQYF.

The chain joins TRBV12-3 or TRBV12-4 to TRBJ1-1; D is unclear. V lost 3 bases to trimming and J lost 1 base, with 6 bases between them. This CDR3 has 13 amino acids. The CDR3 sequence: CASSFLPNTEAFF. The CDR3 DNA is TGTGCCAGCAGTTTTCTTCCGAACACTGAAGCTTTCTTT.

The chain combines TRBV27 with TRBJ2-1; 7 bases fit TRBD2. V shed 5 bases, J shed 4 bases, and the junction held 8 bases outside the gene matches. The germline gives CDR1 MNHEY, CDR2 SMNVEV (reference sequence). The CDR3 spans 15 residues. The CDR3 DNA follows: TGTGCCAGCAGTACCTACGGGAGGAGTTACAATGAGCAGTTCTTC. Protein sequence: CASSTYGRSYNEQFF.

J is TRBJ2-5 and V is TRBV4-1; 9 bases agree with TRBD2. The CDR3 is made up of 15 amino acids. With 1 base clipped from V and 4 bases from J, the junction kept 4 bases outside the gene matches. The germline gives CDR1 MGHRA, CDR2 YSYEKL. The CDR3 DNA reads TGCGCCAGCAGCCAAGGAGCGGGAGGAGGAGAGACCCAGTACTTC. Translation: CASSQGAGGGETQYF.

The V gene is TRBV11-3, the J gene TRBJ2-1; D call uncertain. The V gene's germline CDR1 is SGHNT and CDR2 YENEEA. The germline V and J ends were trimmed by 5 bases and 9 bases, with 14 bases remaining between them. CDR3 length equals 13 residues. CDR3 in DNA: TGTGCCAGCAGCCGTCAATCATTTGGTGAGCAGTTCTTC. Translated: CASSRQSFGEQFF.

The chain couples TRBV18 to TRBJ1-2; 7 nucleotides line up with TRBD1. With V trimmed by 3 bases and J by 4 bases, 8 bases remained unmatched. This CDR3 comprises 15 residues. Germline CDR1 is KGHSH and CDR2 is LQKENI. The DNA of the CDR3 is TGTGCCAGCTCACCGGACAGGTGGGGCGGCTATGGCTACACCTTC. This gives the protein CASSPDRWGGYGYTF.

V is TRBV7-9 and J is TRBJ2-1; D possibly corresponds to TRBD2 (6 bases). The germline V gene has CDR1 SEHNR and CDR2 FQNEAQ (reference sequence). The CDR3 consists of 14 residues. The germline V and J ends were trimmed by 1 base and 2 bases, with 6 bases remaining between them. The CDR3 sequence: CASSLGGTYNEQFF. The CDR3 region has the DNA TGTGCCAGCAGCTTAGGCGGGACCTACAATGAGCAGTTCTTC.

The rearrangement uses TRBV6-1 and TRBJ1-1; D gene ambiguous. This CDR3 contains 13 residues. CDR1 is MNHNS, CDR2 SASEGT, per germline. V lost 2 bases and J 1 base, leaving 5 bases between the germline ends. CDR3 sequence: CASSEMTNTEAFF. Written as DNA, the CDR3 is TGTGCCAGCAGTGAAATGACGAACACTGAAGCTTTCTTT.

This sequence joins TRBV27 and TRBJ2-7; 9 bases are shared with TRBD2. The germline CDR1 and CDR2 sequences are MNHEY and SMNVEV (reference sequence). This CDR3 comprises 16 residues. V gave up 10 bases and J gave up 2 bases; unmatched junction bases: 15. The DNA of the CDR3 is TGTGCCACTAGCTCATTAGCGGGAGTATCTACCTACGAGCAGTACTTC. This sequence encodes CATSSLAGVSTYEQYF.

The DNA of the CDR3 is TGTGCCAGCTCACTACTGGGCGGACAGGGTGTTTTTAACTATGGCTACACCTTC. It is translated as CASSLLGGQGVFNYGYTF. The rearrangement uses TRBV18 and TRBJ1-2, with 8 bases identical to TRBD1. Germline V lookup: CDR1 KGHSH, CDR2 LQKENI. The CDR3 has 18 residues. J was trimmed by 1 base and V by 4 bases; bases with no gene match: 14.

This clone was observed a single time. The rearrangement links TRBV2 to TRBJ1-5, with D tentatively TRBD1 (5 bases). In germline, CDR1 is SNHLY, CDR2 FYNNEI. The CDR3 is 15 amino acids. V shed 2 bases and J shed 2 bases, with 10 bases lying between them. The CDR3 here is CASSETGGGNQPQHF. CDR3 in DNA: TGTGCCAGCAGTGAAACGGGAGGGGGCAATCAGCCCCAGCATTTT.

The V gene is TRBV19, the J gene TRBJ2-1; TRBD1 might be the D (6 bases). CDR1 and CDR2 from the germline V gene are LNHDA and SQIVND (reference sequence). Trimming shortened V by 4 bases and J by 4 bases, and 8 bases separated the two germline ends. The CDR3 runs to 13 residues. As DNA, the CDR3 is TGTGCCAGTAGTACCGGGACATACAATGAGCAGTTCTTC. Its translation: CASSTGTYNEQFF.

V and J are TRBV6-1 and TRBJ1-2; no reliable D call. V was shortened by 1 base and J by 1 base, with 10 bases between the two germline ends. The germline V gene encodes CDR1 MNHNS and CDR2 SASEGT. This CDR3 comprises 15 residues. CDR3 DNA sequence: TGTGCCAGCAGTGAAGGGACCTACGGTAACTATGGCTACACCTTC. Translation: CASSEGTYGNYGYTF.

Only a few counts were recorded for this clone. V and J are TRBV28 and TRBJ2-5; 11 nucleotides line up with TRBD1. The germline CDR1 and CDR2 sequences are MDHEN and SYDVKM. The CDR3 contains 16 residues. The ends lost 5 bases at V and 2 bases at J; junction bases unmatched: 7. The CDR3 region is CASSGTGGDLQETQYF. The CDR3, as DNA: TGTGCCAGCAGTGGGACAGGGGGAGACCTGCAAGAGACCCAGTACTTC. Full variable domain (rest looked up from reference TRBV28 and TRBJ2-5): DVKVTQSSRYLVKRTGEKVFLECVQDMDHENMFWYRQDPGLGLRLIYFSYDVKMKEKGDIPEGYSVSREKKERFSLILESASTNQTSMYLCASSGTGGDLQETQYFGPGTRLLVL.

The V gene is TRBV27, the J gene TRBJ1-5; D is ambiguous. Germline CDR1 and CDR2: MNHEY and SMNVEV (reference sequence). V dropped 4 bases and J dropped 3 bases, with 7 bases sitting between them. The CDR3 is made up of 13 amino acids. The CDR3 is CASSYYVNQPQHF. Written as DNA, the CDR3 is TGTGCCAGCAGTTATTACGTCAATCAGCCCCAGCATTTT.

A single count supports this clone. This chain joins TRBV5-1 and TRBJ1-3; TRBD1 aligns across 7 bases. This CDR3 spans 18 amino acids. Germline lookup yields CDR1 SGHRS and CDR2 YFSETQ. J lost 1 base, V lost 4 bases, and 14 bases had no gene match. CDR3: CASSATTGEGFSGNTIYF. CDR3 nucleotide sequence: TGCGCCAGCAGCGCCACTACAGGGGAAGGGTTTTCTGGAAACACCATATATTTT.

The chain recombines TRBV5-1 with TRBJ1-1, with TRBD1 matching over 7 bases. This CDR3 has 15 amino acids. Looked up from germline, CDR1 is SGHRS and CDR2 is YFSETQ. V lost 3 bases to trimming and J lost 7 bases; unmatched junction nucleotides: 12. The CDR3 DNA reads as TGCGCCAGCAGCTCGTTTCAGGGGGGGTTGGATGAAGCTTTCTTT. Its protein product is CASSSFQGGLDEAFF.

The chain couples TRBV3-1 (or the pseudogene TRBV3-2) to TRBJ1-1; no clear D. Germline V gene data show CDR1 as LGHDT and CDR2 as YNNKEL (reference sequence). CDR3 size: 15 residues. The V end lost 2 bases, the J end lost 2 bases, and 12 bases lay between the germline ends. The CDR3 region is CASSQRSGGNTEAFF. The CDR3 DNA sequence: TGTGCCAGCAGCCAACGGTCCGGTGGTAACACTGAAGCTTTCTTT.

A word on this clone: A junction end diverges from the germline sequence, so it may reflect a read error. The J gene is TRBJ1-2, the V gene TRBV7-7, with D maybe TRBD1 (6 bases). There are 13 residues in the CDR3. Germline lookup yields CDR1 SSHAT and CDR2 FNYEAQ (reference sequence). The CDR3 loop is CASSPYREGGYTF. The CDR3 DNA reads TGTGCTAGCAGCCCATACAGGGAGGGGGGCTACACCTTC.